This T cell receptor (beta chain) was identified in a study of blood T cells in healthy people across ages. V was trimmed by 9 bases and J by 5 bases, leaving 7 bases between them. CDR1 is MDHEN and CDR2 is SYDVKM in the germline V gene. The CDR3 loop spans 11 amino acids. A second PCR, run for 7 to 11 cycles, used a sample-barcoded 5' primer plus a J-beta primer mix. TCRdb called the 5' RACE reads again in MiXCR, with one record for every CDR3 protein. The sample includes around 1.5 million distinct CDR3 sequences, roughly 30% of them seen just once. The sequence was obtained from a young woman in good health. The chain couples TRBV28 to TRBJ2-2, with D unresolved. Sequenced sample: blood. CDR3 coding DNA: TGTGCCAGTTTCAGAACCGGGGAGCTGTTTTTT. Translating it yields CASFRTGELFF.